This T cell receptor (beta chain) was recorded in a study of early T cells in non-severe SARS-CoV-2 infection. About the study: Bulk RNA taken from unsorted whole blood was sequenced, leaving chains unpaired.

Individual cDNA molecules received unique molecular identifiers during library preparation. TCRdb re-analysed the 5' RACE reads in MiXCR, keeping a single row per CDR3 protein. The sample contains 30,000 to 45,000 distinct CDR3 sequences, around 5.4% of which appear only once. This clonotype was counted ten times or more. The CDR3 extends over 16 amino acids. CDR1 and CDR2 from the germline V gene are WSHSY and SAAADI. With 4 bases clipped from V and 8 bases from J, the junction kept 7 bases outside the gene matches. This specimen was whole blood, taken at baseline. The J gene is TRBJ2-1, the V gene TRBV10-2; 14 nucleotides align to TRBD2. The source is an adult who was a healthcare worker with PCR-confirmed SARS-CoV-2 infection or an uninfected control (not recorded which). Here the CDR3 DNA reads TGCGCCAGCAGTGCCCAGACTAGCGGGAGGGGCCATGAGCAGTTCTTC. Its protein is CASSAQTSGRGHEQFF.